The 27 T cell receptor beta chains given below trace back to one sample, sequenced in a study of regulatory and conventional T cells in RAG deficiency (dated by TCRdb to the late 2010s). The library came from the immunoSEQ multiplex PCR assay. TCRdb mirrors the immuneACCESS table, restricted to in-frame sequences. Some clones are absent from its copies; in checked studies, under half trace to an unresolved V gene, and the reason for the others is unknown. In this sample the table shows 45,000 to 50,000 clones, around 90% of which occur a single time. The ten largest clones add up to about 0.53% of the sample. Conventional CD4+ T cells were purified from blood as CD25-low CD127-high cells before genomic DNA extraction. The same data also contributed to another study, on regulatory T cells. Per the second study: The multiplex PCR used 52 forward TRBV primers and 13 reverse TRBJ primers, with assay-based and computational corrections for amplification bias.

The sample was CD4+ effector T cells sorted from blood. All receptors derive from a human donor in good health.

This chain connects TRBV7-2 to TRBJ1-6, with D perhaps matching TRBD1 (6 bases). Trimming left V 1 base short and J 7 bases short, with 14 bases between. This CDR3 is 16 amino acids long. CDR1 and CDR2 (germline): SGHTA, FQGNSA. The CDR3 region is CASSLVAGGKNSPLHF. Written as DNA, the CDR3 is TGTGCCAGCAGCTTAGTCGCGGGGGGCAAGAATTCACCCCTCCACTTT.

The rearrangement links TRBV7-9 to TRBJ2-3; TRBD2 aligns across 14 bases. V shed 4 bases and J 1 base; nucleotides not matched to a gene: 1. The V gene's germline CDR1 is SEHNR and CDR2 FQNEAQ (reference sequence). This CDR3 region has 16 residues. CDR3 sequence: CASSSGLAGGTDTQYF. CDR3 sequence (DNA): TGTGCCAGCAGCTCGGGACTAGCGGGGGGCACAGATACGCAGTATTTT.

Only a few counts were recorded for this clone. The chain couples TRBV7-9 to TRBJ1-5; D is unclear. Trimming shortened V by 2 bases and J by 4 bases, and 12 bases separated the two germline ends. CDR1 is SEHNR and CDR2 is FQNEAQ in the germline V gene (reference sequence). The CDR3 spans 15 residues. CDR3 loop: CASSLSWEGNQPQHF. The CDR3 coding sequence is TGTGCCAGCAGCTTATCTTGGGAAGGGAATCAGCCCCAGCATTTT.

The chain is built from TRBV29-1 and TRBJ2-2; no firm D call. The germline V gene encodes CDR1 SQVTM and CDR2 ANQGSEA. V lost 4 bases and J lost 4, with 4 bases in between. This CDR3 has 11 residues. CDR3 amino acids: CSVVGTGELFF. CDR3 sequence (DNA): TGCAGCGTTGTGGGCACCGGGGAGCTGTTTTTT.

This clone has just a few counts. The chain's CDR3 is CASSPGTLNTGELFF. The CDR3 DNA reads TGTGCCAGCAGTCCCGGGACTCTGAACACCGGGGAGCTGTTTTTT. J is TRBJ2-2 and V is TRBV6-5, with D tentatively TRBD2 (6 bases). V was cut by 5 bases and J by 1 base, with 11 bases left in between. This CDR3 is 15 amino acids long. Germline loops: CDR1 MNHEY, CDR2 SVGAGI.

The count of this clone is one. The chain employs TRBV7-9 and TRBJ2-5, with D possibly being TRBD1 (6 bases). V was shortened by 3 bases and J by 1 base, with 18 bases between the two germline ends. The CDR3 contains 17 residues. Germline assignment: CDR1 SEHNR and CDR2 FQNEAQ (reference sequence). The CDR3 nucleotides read TGTGCCAGCAGCTTTGAAGGCAGGGGAAGCCGCCAAGAGACCCAGTACTTC. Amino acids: CASSFEGRGSRQETQYF.

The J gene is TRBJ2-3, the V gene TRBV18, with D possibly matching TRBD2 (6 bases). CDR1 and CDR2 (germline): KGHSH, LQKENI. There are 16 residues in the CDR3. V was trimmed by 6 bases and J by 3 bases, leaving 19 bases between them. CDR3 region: CASSTRAGPKTDTQYF. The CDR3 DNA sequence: TGTGCCAGCTCGACCAGGGCGGGGCCCAAGACAGATACGCAGTATTTT.

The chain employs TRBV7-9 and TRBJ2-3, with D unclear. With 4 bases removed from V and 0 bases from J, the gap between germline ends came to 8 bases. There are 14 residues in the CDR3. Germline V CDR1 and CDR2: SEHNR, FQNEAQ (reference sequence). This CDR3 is CASSSPPSTDTQYF. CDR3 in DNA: TGTGCCAGCAGCTCCCCACCTAGCACAGATACGCAGTATTTT.

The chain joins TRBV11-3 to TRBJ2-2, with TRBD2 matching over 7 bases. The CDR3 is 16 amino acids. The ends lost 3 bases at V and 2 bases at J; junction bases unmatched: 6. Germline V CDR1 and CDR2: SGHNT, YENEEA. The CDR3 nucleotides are TGTGCCAGCAGCTTGGTAGCGGGCGTAAACACCGGGGAGCTGTTTTTT. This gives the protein CASSLVAGVNTGELFF.

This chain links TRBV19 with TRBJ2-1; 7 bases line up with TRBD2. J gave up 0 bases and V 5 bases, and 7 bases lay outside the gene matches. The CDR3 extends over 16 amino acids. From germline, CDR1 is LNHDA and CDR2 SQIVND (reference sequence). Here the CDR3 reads CASSPRAGSSYNEQFF. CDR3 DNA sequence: TGTGCCAGTAGTCCCAGAGCGGGATCCTCCTACAATGAGCAGTTCTTC.

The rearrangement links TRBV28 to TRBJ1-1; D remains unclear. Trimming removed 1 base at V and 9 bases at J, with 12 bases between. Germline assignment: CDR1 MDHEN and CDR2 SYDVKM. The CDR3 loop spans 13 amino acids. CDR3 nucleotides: TGTGCCAGCAGTTTATCGCACACACAGAAAGCTTTCTTT. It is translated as CASSLSHTQKAFF.

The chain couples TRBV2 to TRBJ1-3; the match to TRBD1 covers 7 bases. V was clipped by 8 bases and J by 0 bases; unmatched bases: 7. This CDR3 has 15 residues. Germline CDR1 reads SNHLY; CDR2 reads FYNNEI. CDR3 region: CASGMGQYSGNTIYF. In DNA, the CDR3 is TGTGCCAGCGGAATGGGACAGTACTCTGGAAACACCATATATTTT.

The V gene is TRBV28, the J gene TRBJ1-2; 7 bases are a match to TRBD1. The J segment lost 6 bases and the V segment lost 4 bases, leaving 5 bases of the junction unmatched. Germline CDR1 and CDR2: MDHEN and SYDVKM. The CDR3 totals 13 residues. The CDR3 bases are TGTGCCAGCAGTTCGGGACAGAGGGATGGCTACACCTTC. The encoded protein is CASSSGQRDGYTF.

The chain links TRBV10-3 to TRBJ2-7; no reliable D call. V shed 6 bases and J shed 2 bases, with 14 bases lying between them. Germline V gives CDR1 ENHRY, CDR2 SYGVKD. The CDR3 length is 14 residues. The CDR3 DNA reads TGTGCCATCAGCCCCGTGGTCGGTACCTACGAGCAGTACTTC. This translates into CAISPVVGTYEQYF.

The CDR3 here is CASSLGGARNSPLHF. CDR3 in DNA: TGTGCCAGCAGCTTGGGCGGCGCCCGAAATTCACCCCTCCACTTT. The chain employs TRBV5-6 and TRBJ1-6; no definite D call. V was clipped by 0 bases and J by 7 bases, with 11 bases between them. From germline, CDR1 is SGHDT and CDR2 YYEEEE. This CDR3 is built from 15 residues.

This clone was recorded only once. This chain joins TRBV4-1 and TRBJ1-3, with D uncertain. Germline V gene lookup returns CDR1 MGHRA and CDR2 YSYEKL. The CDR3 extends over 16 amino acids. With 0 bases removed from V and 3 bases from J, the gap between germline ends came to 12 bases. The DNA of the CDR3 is TGCGCCAGCAGCCAAGATAGTCAGATAGTTGGAAACACCATATATTTT. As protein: CASSQDSQIVGNTIYF.

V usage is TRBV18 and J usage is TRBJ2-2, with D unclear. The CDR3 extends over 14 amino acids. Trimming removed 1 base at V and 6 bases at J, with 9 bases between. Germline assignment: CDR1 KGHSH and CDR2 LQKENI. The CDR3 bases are TGTGCCAGCTCACCACGAAGACCCCCCGGGGAGCTGTTTTTT. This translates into CASSPRRPPGELFF. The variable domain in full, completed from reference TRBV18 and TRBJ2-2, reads NAGVMQNPRHLVRRRGQEARLRCSPMKGHSHVYWYRQLPEEGLKFMVYLQKENIIDESGMPKERFSAEFPKEGPSILRIQQVVRGDSAAYFCASSPRRPPGELFFGEGSRLTVL.

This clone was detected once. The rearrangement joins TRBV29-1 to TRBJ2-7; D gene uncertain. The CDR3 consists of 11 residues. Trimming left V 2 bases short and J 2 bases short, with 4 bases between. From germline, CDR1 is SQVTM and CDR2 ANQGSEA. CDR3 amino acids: CSVESAYEQYF. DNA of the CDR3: TGCAGCGTTGAAAGTGCCTACGAGCAGTACTTC.

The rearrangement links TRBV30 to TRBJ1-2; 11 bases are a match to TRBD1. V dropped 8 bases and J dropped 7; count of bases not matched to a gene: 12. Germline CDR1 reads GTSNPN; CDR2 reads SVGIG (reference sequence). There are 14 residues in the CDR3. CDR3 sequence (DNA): TGTGCCGGATGGGACAGGGGGACCAGTCGTGGCTACACCTTC. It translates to CAGWDRGTSRGYTF.

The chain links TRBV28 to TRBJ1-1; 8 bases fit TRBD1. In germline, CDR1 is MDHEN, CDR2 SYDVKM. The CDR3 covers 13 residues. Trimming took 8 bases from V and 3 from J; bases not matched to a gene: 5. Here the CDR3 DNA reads TGTGCCAGCGGAACGGGACAGGACACTGAAGCTTTCTTT. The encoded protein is CASGTGQDTEAFF.

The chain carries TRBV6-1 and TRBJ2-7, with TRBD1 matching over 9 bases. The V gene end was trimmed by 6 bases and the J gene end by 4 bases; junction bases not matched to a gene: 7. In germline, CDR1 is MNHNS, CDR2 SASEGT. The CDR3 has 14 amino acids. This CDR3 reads CASSPDRGLYEQYF. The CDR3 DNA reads TGTGCCAGCAGCCCCGACAGGGGGTTATACGAGCAGTACTTC.

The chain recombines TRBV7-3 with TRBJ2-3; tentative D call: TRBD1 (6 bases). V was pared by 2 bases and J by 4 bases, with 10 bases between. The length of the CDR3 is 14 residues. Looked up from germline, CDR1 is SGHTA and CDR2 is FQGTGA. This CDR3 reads CASSLAGEPDTQYF. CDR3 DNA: TGTGCCAGCAGCTTAGCAGGGGAGCCAGATACGCAGTATTTT.

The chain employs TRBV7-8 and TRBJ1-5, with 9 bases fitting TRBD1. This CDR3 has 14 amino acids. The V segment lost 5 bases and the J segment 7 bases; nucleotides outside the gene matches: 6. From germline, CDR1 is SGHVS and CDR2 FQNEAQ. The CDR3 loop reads CASSPGTGNQPQHF. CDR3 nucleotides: TGTGCCAGCAGCCCGGGGACAGGGAACCAGCCCCAGCATTTT.

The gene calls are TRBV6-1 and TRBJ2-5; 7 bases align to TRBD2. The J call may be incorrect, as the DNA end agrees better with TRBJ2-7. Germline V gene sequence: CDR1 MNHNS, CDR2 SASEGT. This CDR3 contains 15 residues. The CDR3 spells CASSPSGTGSYEQYF. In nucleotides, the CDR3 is TGTGCCAGCAGTCCCAGCGGGACCGGCTCCTACGAGCAGTACTTC.

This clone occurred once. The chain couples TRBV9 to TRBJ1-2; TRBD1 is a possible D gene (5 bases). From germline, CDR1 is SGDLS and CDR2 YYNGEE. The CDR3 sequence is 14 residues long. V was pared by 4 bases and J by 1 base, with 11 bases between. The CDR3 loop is CASSPSGSNYGYTF. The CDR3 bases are TGTGCCAGCAGCCCCTCAGGGAGTAACTATGGCTACACCTTC.

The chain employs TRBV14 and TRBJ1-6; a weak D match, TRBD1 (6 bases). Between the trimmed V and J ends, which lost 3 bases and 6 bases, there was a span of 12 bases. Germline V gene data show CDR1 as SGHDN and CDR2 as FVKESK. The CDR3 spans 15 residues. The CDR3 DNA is TGTGCCAGCAGCCAGAGGGGGAATCCTAATTCACCCCTCCACTTT. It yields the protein CASSQRGNPNSPLHF.

CDR3 loop: CSVSRQNYEQYF. For the CDR3, the DNA is TGCAGCGTGAGTCGGCAAAATTACGAGCAGTACTTC. The chain carries TRBV29-1 and TRBJ2-7; D gene ambiguous. The CDR3 extends over 12 amino acids. V dropped 6 bases and J dropped 4 bases, with 13 bases sitting between them. Germline CDR1 reads SQVTM; CDR2 reads ANQGSEA.